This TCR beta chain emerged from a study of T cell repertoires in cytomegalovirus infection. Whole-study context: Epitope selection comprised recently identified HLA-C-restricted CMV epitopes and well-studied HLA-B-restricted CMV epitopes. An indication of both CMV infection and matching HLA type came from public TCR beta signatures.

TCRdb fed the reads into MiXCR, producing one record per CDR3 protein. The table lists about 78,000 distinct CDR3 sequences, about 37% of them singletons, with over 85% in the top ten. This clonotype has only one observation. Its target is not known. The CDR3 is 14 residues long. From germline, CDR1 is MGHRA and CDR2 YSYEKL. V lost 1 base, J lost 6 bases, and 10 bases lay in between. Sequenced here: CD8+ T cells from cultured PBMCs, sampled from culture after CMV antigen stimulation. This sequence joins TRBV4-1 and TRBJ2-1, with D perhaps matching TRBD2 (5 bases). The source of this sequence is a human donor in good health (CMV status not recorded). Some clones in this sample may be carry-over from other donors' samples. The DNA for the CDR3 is TGCGCCAGCAGCCAAGGGCGGGCCCCCAATGAGCAGTTCTTC. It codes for CASSQGRAPNEQFF.